Below, 30 T cell receptor beta chains from the same sample are listed, as sequenced in a study of T-cell reconstitution after alpha-beta-depleted transplantation in children. A TCRbeta library incorporating unique molecular identifiers was prepared. TCRdb recomputed calls from the PCR reads with MiXCR, one row per CDR3 protein. The sample contains thousands of distinct CDR3 sequences, approximately 30% of which appear only once. The starting material was PBMCs, mostly from graft donor cells, obtained 60 days after TCRalphabeta/CD19-depleted stem cell transplant. Receptors originate from a male patient between 2 and 10 years old who had a stem cell transplant for acute lymphoblastic leukemia, so the T cells may come from the graft donor.

This clonotype is medium-sized in the sample. The rearrangement joins TRBV7-9 to TRBJ2-3, with no clear D. Germline CDR1 is SEHNR and CDR2 is FQNEAQ (reference sequence). The CDR3 covers 15 residues. V was clipped by 0 bases and J by 3 bases, with 10 bases between them. CDR3 loop: CASSLASARTDTQYF. The CDR3 coding sequence is TGTGCCAGCAGCTTAGCGTCTGCGAGGACAGATACGCAGTATTTT.

This clonotype has a count of ten or more. The rearrangement links TRBV2 to TRBJ2-1; D ambiguous. V lost 4 bases, J lost 5 bases, and 9 bases lay in between. The germline gives CDR1 SNHLY, CDR2 FYNNEI. The CDR3 covers 13 residues. CDR3 protein: CASSGNSDNEQFF. CDR3 coding DNA: TGTGCCAGCAGTGGAAACAGCGACAATGAGCAGTTCTTC. The full variable domain, with the rest looked up from reference TRBV2 and TRBJ2-1, is EPEVTQTPSHQVTQMGQEVILRCVPISNHLYFYWYRQILGQKVEFLVSFYNNEISEKSEIFDDQFSVERPDGSNFTLKIRSTKLEDSAMYFCASSGNSDNEQFFGPGTRLTVL.

This clonotype was recorded at least ten times. This chain joins TRBV11-2 and TRBJ2-7, with 7 bases lining up with TRBD2. Trimming cost V 0 bases and J 1 base; bases outside gene matches: 6. The germline gives CDR1 SGHAT, CDR2 FQNNGV. This CDR3 contains 16 residues. Here the CDR3 DNA reads TGTGCCAGCAGCTTAGACCCGGGGGAGGGATCCTACGAGCAGTACTTC. Translating it yields CASSLDPGEGSYEQYF.

This clonotype is medium-sized (0.01 to 0.1%) within its sample. The V gene is TRBV7-9, the J gene TRBJ1-5; TRBD1 matches 8 bases. V shed 4 bases, J shed 4 bases, and the junction held 0 bases outside the gene matches. Germline loops: CDR1 SEHNR, CDR2 FQNEAQ (reference sequence). The CDR3 runs 13 residues. The CDR3 region is CASSYRGNQPQHF. The CDR3 DNA reads TGTGCCAGCAGCTACAGGGGGAATCAGCCCCAGCATTTT.

V is TRBV3-1 and J is TRBJ2-2; 8 bases are shared with TRBD1. With V trimmed by 3 bases and J by 10 bases, 10 bases remained unmatched. Looked up from germline, CDR1 is LGHDT and CDR2 is YNNKEL (reference sequence). This CDR3 comprises 15 residues. CDR3 bases: TGTGCCAGCAGCCATGAAGGACAGGGTAACGAGGAGCTGTTTTTT. Protein: CASSHEGQGNEELFF. The variable domain in full, with the rest retrieved from reference TRBV3-1 and TRBJ2-2, is DTAVSQTPKYLVTQMGNDKSIKCEQNLGHDTMYWYKQDSKKFLKIMFSYNNKELIINETVPNRFSPKSPDKAHLNLHINSLELGDSAVYFCASSHEGQGNEELFFGEGSRLTVL.

This clonotype has a count of ten or more. This sequence joins TRBV7-9 and TRBJ2-5; unclear D gene. Germline V gene data show CDR1 as SEHNR and CDR2 as FQNEAQ (reference sequence). The germline V and J ends were trimmed by 6 bases and 13 bases, with 18 bases remaining between them. This CDR3 is built from 12 residues. The CDR3 DNA is TGTGCCAGCAGGCCGACTCTGACATCCTCGTACTTC. Protein sequence: CASRPTLTSSYF. The variable domain in full, with the rest retrieved from reference TRBV7-9 and TRBJ2-5, is DTGVSQNPRHKITKRGQNVTFRCDPISEHNRLYWYRQTLGQGPEFLTYFQNEAQLEKSRLLSDRFSAERPKGSFSTLEIQRTEQGDSAMYLCASRPTLTSSYFGPGTRLLVL.

By frequency in the sample, this clonotype is large. DNA for the CDR3: TGTGCCACCAGTGATTCGGGACAGGGGAAGTTCTTC. Its protein is CATSDSGQGKFF. The chain recombines TRBV24-1 with TRBJ2-1, with 10 bases aligning to TRBD1. J gave up 14 bases and V 2 bases, and 2 bases lay outside the gene matches. Germline V gives CDR1 KGHDR, CDR2 SFDVKD. The CDR3 length is 12 residues.

In its sample, this clonotype was seen many times. The V call is TRBV24-1, the J call TRBJ1-2; D might be TRBD1 (6 bases). Trimming left V 3 bases short and J 6 bases short, with 13 bases between. The CDR3 covers 14 residues. Germline V gives CDR1 KGHDR, CDR2 SFDVKD. The CDR3: CATSDGRGLNGYTF. DNA of the CDR3: TGTGCCACCAGTGATGGGCGGGGGCTCAATGGCTACACCTTC.

This clonotype was seen many times. This chain uses TRBV5-1 with TRBJ2-2; D remains unclear. V was trimmed by 6 bases and J by 5 bases, leaving 14 bases between them. This CDR3 spans 14 amino acids. Germline CDR1 is SGHRS and CDR2 is YFSETQ. The CDR3 here is CASKQKVGTGELFF. The CDR3 DNA reads as TGCGCCAGCAAACAAAAAGTCGGAACCGGGGAGCTGTTTTTT.

The chain carries TRBV3-1 and TRBJ1-2; 9 positions match TRBD1. Germline V gene data show CDR1 as LGHDT and CDR2 as YNNKEL (reference sequence). The CDR3 extends over 17 amino acids. Germline trimming cut 10 bases from V and 4 bases from J; bases unmatched to any gene: 19. The chain's CDR3 is CATTPQAGQGMSYGYTF. The DNA for the CDR3 is TGTGCCACCACCCCTCAAGCCGGACAGGGGATGAGCTATGGCTACACCTTC.

Within the sample, this clonotype is large. V gene TRBV7-9 combines with J gene TRBJ1-4; the D gene is possibly TRBD1 (6 bases). CDR1 is SEHNR, CDR2 FQNEAQ, per germline (reference sequence). Trimming removed 5 bases at V and 1 base at J, with 11 bases between. This CDR3 comprises 15 residues. The CDR3 loop reads CASSPDSGTNEKLFF. The CDR3 DNA sequence: TGTGCCAGCAGCCCGGACAGTGGAACTAATGAAAAACTGTTTTTT.

The sample holds many counts of this clonotype. The chain joins TRBV4-1 to TRBJ2-5; TRBD1 matches at 9 bases. Looked up from germline, CDR1 is MGHRA and CDR2 is YSYEKL. The CDR3 length is 15 residues. V dropped 2 bases and J dropped 1; count of bases not matched to a gene: 2. The DNA for the CDR3 is TGCGCCAGCAGCCAATGGACAGGGGCCCAAGAGACCCAGTACTTC. This codes for CASSQWTGAQETQYF.

This clonotype came up a few times. V usage is TRBV3-1 and J usage is TRBJ2-7, with 9 bases matching TRBD2. V shed 10 bases, J shed 6 bases, and the junction held 16 bases outside the gene matches. This CDR3 region has 15 residues. Germline V gives CDR1 LGHDT, CDR2 YNNKEL (reference sequence). In DNA, the CDR3 is TGTGCCACCTCCCAAGATCTAGCGGGGCCTCGCGAGCAGTACTTC. It translates to CATSQDLAGPREQYF.

The table lists this clonotype with many counts. J is TRBJ2-5 and V is TRBV12-3 or TRBV12-4, with 11 bases lining up with TRBD2. Trimming cost V 1 base and J 7 bases; bases outside gene matches: 26. CDR3 length: 22 amino acids. The DNA for the CDR3 is TGTGCCAGCAGTTTAGACCGGGACGGAAAAAGACTAGCGGGATATGACGTGAGGACCCAGTACTTC. This translates into CASSLDRDGKRLAGYDVRTQYF.

This clonotype has at least ten counts. The chain employs TRBV11-3 and TRBJ2-7; D perhaps matches TRBD2 (6 bases). The CDR3 contains 14 residues. Trimming took 2 bases from V and 7 from J, leaving 15 bases between them. Germline-derived CDR1 and CDR2 are SGHNT and YENEEA. CDR3 sequence reads: CASSLPGLLGEQYF. CDR3 sequence (DNA): TGTGCCAGCAGCTTACCGGGACTGTTGGGGGAGCAGTACTTC. Looking up the rest from reference TRBV11-3 and TRBJ2-7 gives the full variable domain: EAGVVQSPRYKIIEKKQPVAFWCNPISGHNTLYWYLQNLGQGPELLIRYENEEAVDDSQLPKDRFSAERLKGVDSTLKIQPAELGDSAVYLCASSLPGLLGEQYFGPGTRLTVT.

This chain uses TRBV2 with TRBJ1-2; D is uncertain. This CDR3 region has 12 residues. V gave up 7 bases and J gave up 5 bases, with 11 bases separating them. CDR1 and CDR2 (germline): SNHLY, FYNNEI. The CDR3 sequence is CASTTGEYGYTF. DNA for the CDR3: TGTGCCAGCACGACGGGAGAGTATGGCTACACCTTC.

V gene TRBV10-3 combines with J gene TRBJ2-7; weak D call: TRBD1 (7 bases). Germline V gene lookup returns CDR1 ENHRY and CDR2 SYGVKD. V was clipped by 3 bases and J by 12 bases, with 18 bases between them. This CDR3 has 13 residues. The CDR3 bases are TGTGCCATCAGTGACATAAACCCAGGGGGGTGGTACTTC. This encodes CAISDINPGGWYF.

The chain recombines TRBV29-1 with TRBJ2-1; 11 nucleotides agree with TRBD1. The germline V gene has CDR1 SQVTM and CDR2 ANQGSEA. The V segment lost 3 bases and the J segment 8 bases; nucleotides outside the gene matches: 3. This CDR3 comprises 13 residues. The CDR3 region has the DNA TGCAGCGTTGACGGACAGGGGGCCGATGAGCAGTTCTTC. It encodes CSVDGQGADEQFF.

CDR3 nucleotide sequence: TGTGCCAGCAGCTTACTGCGGGGCACAGATACGCAGTATTTT. It codes for CASSLLRGTDTQYF. The chain links TRBV7-2 to TRBJ2-3; D might be TRBD2 (5 bases). The ends were cut back, 2 bases at V and 1 base at J, with 7 bases in the middle. The CDR3 has 14 residues. Germline V gives CDR1 SGHTA, CDR2 FQGNSA.

Only a few counts were recorded for this clonotype. The V and J genes are TRBV5-5 and TRBJ1-4, with D unclear. The CDR3 has 14 amino acids. V was cut by 1 base and J by 1 base, with 5 bases left in between. From germline, CDR1 is SGHKS and CDR2 YYEKEE (reference sequence). The CDR3 DNA reads TGTGCCAGCAGCTTGCGGGTAACTAATGAAAAACTGTTTTTT. Translation: CASSLRVTNEKLFF.

By sample fraction, this clonotype is medium-sized. This chain connects TRBV4-1 to TRBJ2-7; 8 nucleotides line up with TRBD1. Germline CDR1 is MGHRA and CDR2 is YSYEKL. There are 16 residues in the CDR3. Trimming removed 4 bases from V and 3 bases from J; junction bases left unmatched: 11. The CDR3 loop reads CASSRERRTGFYEQYF. CDR3 nucleotides: TGCGCCAGCAGCCGAGAAAGACGGACAGGGTTCTACGAGCAGTACTTC.

The CDR3 bases are TGTGCCAGCAGCTTTAATCCCCAACGGGAGCTGTTTTTT. This gives the protein CASSFNPQRELFF. The chain is built from TRBV5-5 and TRBJ2-2, with D hard to call. CDR3 length: 13 residues. Germline V CDR1 and CDR2: SGHKS, YYEKEE (reference sequence). Trimming took 2 bases from V and 9 from J, leaving 11 bases between them.

This clonotype showed up many times. The chain recombines TRBV20-1 with TRBJ1-2; a possible D gene is TRBD1 (5 bases). Deletions cut 6 bases from V and 2 bases from J, with 10 bases between. From germline, CDR1 is DFQATT and CDR2 SNEGSKA (reference sequence). CDR3 length: 12 residues. The CDR3 DNA reads TGCAGTGCGCTTCAGGGAAACTATGGCTACACCTTC. Translating gives CSALQGNYGYTF.

This chain links TRBV7-9 with TRBJ1-4; 9 nucleotides agree with TRBD1. The CDR3 has 15 amino acids. V shed 1 base and J 7 bases; nucleotides not matched to a gene: 4. Germline V gene data show CDR1 as SEHNR and CDR2 as FQNEAQ (reference sequence). Here the CDR3 DNA reads TGTGCCAGCAGCTTAGAAGGGACAGGGATTGAAAAACTGTTTTTT. It codes for CASSLEGTGIEKLFF.

This clonotype was detected many times. The rearrangement links TRBV28 to TRBJ1-2, with D possibly being TRBD1 (5 bases). The CDR3 is made up of 13 amino acids. V lost 4 bases, J lost 1 base, and 7 bases lay in between. Looked up from germline, CDR1 is MDHEN and CDR2 is SYDVKM. The CDR3 spells CASSSTVNYGYTF. The CDR3 coding sequence is TGTGCCAGCAGTTCGACAGTTAACTATGGCTACACCTTC.

This clonotype was detected many times. This chain links TRBV2 with TRBJ2-1, with 7 bases aligning to TRBD2. J gave up 0 bases and V 7 bases, and 6 bases lay outside the gene matches. The CDR3 length is 15 residues. Germline CDR1 is SNHLY and CDR2 is FYNNEI. The CDR3 here is CASNQWGGSYNEQFF. In DNA, the CDR3 is TGTGCCAGCAACCAATGGGGGGGCTCCTACAATGAGCAGTTCTTC.

This rearrangement joins TRBV7-2 to TRBJ2-3; a possible D gene is TRBD2 (5 bases). This CDR3 contains 11 residues. Between the trimmed V and J ends, which lost 6 bases and 8 bases, there was a span of 9 bases. CDR1 and CDR2 (germline): SGHTA, FQGNSA. CDR3 sequence reads: CASRKGATQYF. CDR3 DNA: TGTGCCAGCAGGAAGGGAGCTACGCAGTATTTT.

This clonotype rates as medium-sized. This chain connects TRBV20-1 to TRBJ2-7; 7 bases are shared with TRBD2. Per germline, CDR1 DFQATT and CDR2 SNEGSKA (reference sequence). The CDR3 is 15 amino acids. Germline trimming cut 0 bases from V and 3 bases from J; bases unmatched to any gene: 8. The CDR3 here is CSARDRGAGVYEQYF. DNA of the CDR3: TGCAGTGCTAGAGATCGAGGGGCGGGGGTCTACGAGCAGTACTTC.

This clonotype was seen repeatedly, ten times or more. CDR3 residues: CASSSDKVKHILAKNIQYF. CDR3 bases: TGTGCCAGCAGCTCAGATAAAGTAAAACATATACTAGCCAAAAACATTCAGTACTTC. The rearrangement joins TRBV11-1 to TRBJ2-4; D is ambiguous. Between the trimmed V and J ends, which lost 4 bases and 0 bases, there was a span of 22 bases. CDR3 length equals 19 residues. Germline V gene sequence: CDR1 SGHAT, CDR2 FQDESV (reference sequence).

This clonotype is labeled medium-sized. The V gene is TRBV5-1, the J gene TRBJ2-1, with 9 bases aligning to TRBD2. Germline CDR1 and CDR2: SGHRS and YFSETQ. V trimming: 3 bases; J trimming: 12 bases; junction bases outside the gene matches: 10. The CDR3 has 14 residues. The CDR3 region has the DNA TGCGCCAGCAGCTCAGGCCAAGCGGGAGGAGGGCAGTTCTTC. Translation: CASSSGQAGGGQFF.